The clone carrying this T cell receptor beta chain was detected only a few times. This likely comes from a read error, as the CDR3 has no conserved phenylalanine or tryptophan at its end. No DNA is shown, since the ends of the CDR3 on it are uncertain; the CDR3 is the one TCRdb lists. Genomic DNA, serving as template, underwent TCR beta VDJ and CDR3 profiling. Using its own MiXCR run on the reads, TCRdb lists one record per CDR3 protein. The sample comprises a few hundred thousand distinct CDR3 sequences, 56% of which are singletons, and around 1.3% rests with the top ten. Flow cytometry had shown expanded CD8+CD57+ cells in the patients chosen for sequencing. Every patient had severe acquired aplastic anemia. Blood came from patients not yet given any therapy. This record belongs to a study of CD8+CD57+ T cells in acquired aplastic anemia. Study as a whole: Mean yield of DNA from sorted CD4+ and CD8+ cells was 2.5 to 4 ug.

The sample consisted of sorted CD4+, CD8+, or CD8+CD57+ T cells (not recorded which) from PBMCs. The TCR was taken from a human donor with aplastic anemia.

The CDR3 loop reads CASSPSRDRAEDWKI. This chain uses TRBV7-2 with TRBJ2-7; the D segment call TRBD1 is taken from the table without a DNA check. The CDR3 spans 15 residues, counting both ends. CDR1 and CDR2 (germline): SGHTA, FQGNSA.